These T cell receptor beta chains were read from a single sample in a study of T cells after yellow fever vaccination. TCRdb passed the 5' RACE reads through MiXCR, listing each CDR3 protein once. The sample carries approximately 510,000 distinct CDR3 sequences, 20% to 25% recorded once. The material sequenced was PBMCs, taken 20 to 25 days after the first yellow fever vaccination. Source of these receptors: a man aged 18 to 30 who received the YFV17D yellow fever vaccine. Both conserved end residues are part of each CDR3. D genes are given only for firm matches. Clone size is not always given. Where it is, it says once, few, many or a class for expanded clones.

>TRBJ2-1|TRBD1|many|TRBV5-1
CASSYGTADEQFF
TGCGCCAGCAGCTACGGGACAGCCGATGAGCAGTTCTTC
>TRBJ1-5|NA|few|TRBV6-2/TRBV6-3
CASSYPGWPQHF
TGTGCCAGCAGTTACCCCGGTTGGCCCCAGCATTTT
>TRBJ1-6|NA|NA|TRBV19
CASILTHGYNSPLHF
TGTGCCAGTATCTTGACCCACGGCTATAATTCACCCCTCCACTTT
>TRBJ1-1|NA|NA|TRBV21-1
CASIGTNTEAFF
TGTGCCAGCATCGGGACGAACACTGAAGCTTTCTTT
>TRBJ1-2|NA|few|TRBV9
CASSPRQRTGGYTF
TGTGCCAGCAGCCCCCGTCAACGGACGGGTGGCTACACCTTC
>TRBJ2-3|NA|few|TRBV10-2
CASSGGIVGTDTQYF
TGCGCCAGCAGTGGTGGAATAGTAGGCACAGATACGCAGTATTTT
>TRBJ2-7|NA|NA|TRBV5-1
CASSLWRGGSYEQYF
TGCGCCAGCAGCTTATGGAGGGGAGGCTCCTACGAGCAGTACTTC
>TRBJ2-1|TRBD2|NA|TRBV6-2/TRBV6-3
CASSPTPGLAGGFTHYNEQFF
TGTGCCAGCAGTCCGACCCCGGGACTAGCGGGGGGCTTTACCCACTACAATGAGCAGTTCTTC
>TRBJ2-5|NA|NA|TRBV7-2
CASSPRRTYQETQYF
TGTGCCAGCAGCCCACGGAGGACCTACCAAGAGACCCAGTACTTC
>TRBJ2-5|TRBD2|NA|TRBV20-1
CSASRLAGALQETQYF
TGCAGTGCAAGTAGACTAGCGGGGGCTCTGCAAGAGACCCAGTACTTC
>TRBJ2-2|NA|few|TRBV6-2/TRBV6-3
CASKGEFNTGELFF
TGTGCCAGCAAGGGGGAATTTAACACCGGGGAGCTGTTTTTT
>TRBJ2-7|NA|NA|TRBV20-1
CSARLTYEQYF
TGCAGTGCTAGGCTGACCTACGAGCAGTACTTC
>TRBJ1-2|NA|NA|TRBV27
CASSSRVNYGYTF
TGTGCCAGCAGCAGCAGGGTCAACTATGGCTACACCTTC
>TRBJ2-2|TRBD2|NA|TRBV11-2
CASSPGLAPNTGELFF
TGTGCCAGCAGCCCCGGACTAGCCCCTAACACCGGGGAGCTGTTTTTT
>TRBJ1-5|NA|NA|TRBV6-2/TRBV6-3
CASRWGNQPQHF
TGTGCCAGCAGGTGGGGGAATCAGCCCCAGCATTTT
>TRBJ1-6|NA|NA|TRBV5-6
CASSWRGAGSPLHF
TGTGCCAGCAGCTGGCGAGGGGCCGGATCACCCCTCCACTTT
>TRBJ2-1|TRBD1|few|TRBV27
CASTADRGDEQFF
TGTGCCAGCACCGCTGACAGGGGTGATGAGCAGTTCTTC
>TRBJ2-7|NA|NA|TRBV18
CASSLLPSPEQYF
TGTGCCAGCTCACTCCTCCCTAGCCCCGAGCAGTACTTC
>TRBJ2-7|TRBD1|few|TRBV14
CASSQGRGQAF
TGTGCCAGCAGCCAAGGAAGGGGGCAGGCCTTC
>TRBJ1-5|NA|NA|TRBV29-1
CSVEEVQGQPQHF
TGCAGCGTTGAAGAAGTCCAGGGTCAGCCCCAGCATTTT
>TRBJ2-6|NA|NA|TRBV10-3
CAISESRAGANVLTF
TGTGCCATCAGTGAGTCGAGAGCTGGGGCCAACGTCCTGACTTTC
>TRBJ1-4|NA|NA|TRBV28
CASTDSVNEKLFF
TGTGCCAGCACCGACAGCGTTAATGAAAAACTGTTTTTT
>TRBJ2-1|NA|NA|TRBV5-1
CASSTGPSYNEQFF
TGCGCCAGCAGCACCGGACCCAGCTACAATGAGCAGTTCTTC
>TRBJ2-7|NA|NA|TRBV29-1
CSVELNYEQYF
TGCAGCGTTGAGCTGAATTACGAGCAGTACTTC
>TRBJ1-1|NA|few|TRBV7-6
CASSLAVRNTEAFF
TGTGCCAGCAGCTTAGCGGTACGGAACACTGAAGCTTTCTTT
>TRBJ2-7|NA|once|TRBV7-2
CASSSSVGFYEQYF
TGTGCCAGCAGCTCCTCTGTGGGTTTCTACGAGCAGTACTTC
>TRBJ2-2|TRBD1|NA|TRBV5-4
CASRKQGAGGELFF
TGTGCCAGCAGAAAACAGGGGGCGGGCGGGGAGCTGTTTTTT
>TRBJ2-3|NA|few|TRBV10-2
CASSSLGGTDTQYF
TGCGCCAGCAGTTCCCTGGGGGGCACAGATACGCAGTATTTT
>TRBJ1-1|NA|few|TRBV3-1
CASSQDQGTEAFF
TGTGCCAGCAGCCAAGACCAGGGGACTGAAGCTTTCTTT
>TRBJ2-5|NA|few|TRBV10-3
CAIRTIGGETQYF
TGTGCCATACGTACGATAGGGGGGGAGACCCAGTACTTC
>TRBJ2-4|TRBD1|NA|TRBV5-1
CASSLLPETGTGDIRKYF
TGCGCCAGCAGCTTGCTTCCCGAGACCGGGACAGGGGATATACGCAAGTACTTC
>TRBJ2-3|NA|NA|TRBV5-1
CASSQGTSTDTQYF
TGCGCCAGCAGCCAAGGGACTAGCACAGATACGCAGTATTTT
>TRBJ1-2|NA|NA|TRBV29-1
CSVEPRLADYGYTF
TGCAGCGTTGAGCCCAGGCTAGCTGACTATGGCTACACCTTC
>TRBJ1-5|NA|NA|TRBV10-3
CAISGGPGNQPQHF
TGTGCCATCAGTGGGGGCCCCGGCAATCAGCCCCAGCATTTT
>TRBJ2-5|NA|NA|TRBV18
CASSPLLSAGTHQETQYF
TGTGCCAGCTCACCCCTTCTGTCGGCCGGGACACATCAAGAGACCCAGTACTTC
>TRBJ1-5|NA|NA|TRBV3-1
CASSQASGFSQPQHF
TGTGCCAGCAGCCAAGCTTCCGGGTTCAGTCAGCCCCAGCATTTT
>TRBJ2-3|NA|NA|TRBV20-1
CSAIPHTSTDTQYF
TGCAGTGCTATCCCCCATACTAGCACAGATACGCAGTATTTT
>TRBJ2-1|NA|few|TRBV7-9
CASSQVEVEDFF
TGTGCCAGCAGCCAAGTTGAGGTTGAAGATTTCTTC
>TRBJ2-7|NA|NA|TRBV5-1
CASSLVVRRYSYEQYF
TGCGCCAGCAGCTTGGTTGTCAGGCGTTACTCCTACGAGCAGTACTTC
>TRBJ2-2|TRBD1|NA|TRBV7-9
CASIKRTGAGELFF
TGTGCCAGCATCAAGAGGACAGGGGCCGGGGAGCTGTTTTTT
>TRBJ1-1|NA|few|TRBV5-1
CASSTTGLVAEAFF
TGCGCCAGCAGCACCACAGGGTTGGTCGCTGAAGCTTTCTTT
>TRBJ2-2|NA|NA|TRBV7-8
CASSPLPGRRGELFF
TGTGCCAGCAGCCCCCTCCCAGGGCGGAGAGGGGAGCTGTTTTTT
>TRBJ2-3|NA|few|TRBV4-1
CASSGGAGDTQYF
TGCGCCAGCAGCGGGGGCGCAGGGGATACGCAGTATTTT
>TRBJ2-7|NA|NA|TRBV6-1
CASSPTLLGLGYEQYF
TGTGCCAGCAGTCCGACCTTACTGGGACTGGGATACGAGCAGTACTTC
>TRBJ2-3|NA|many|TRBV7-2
CASSSRLSNTDTQYF
TGTGCCAGCAGCTCCCGACTGTCTAACACAGATACGCAGTATTTT
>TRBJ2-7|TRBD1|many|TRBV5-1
CASRRQGSTYEQYF
TGCGCCAGCAGAAGACAGGGTTCCACCTACGAGCAGTACTTC
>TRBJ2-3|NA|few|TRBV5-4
CASSFWIDEADTQYF
TGTGCCAGCAGCTTTTGGATCGATGAGGCAGATACGCAGTATTTT
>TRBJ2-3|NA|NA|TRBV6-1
CASTPGGPRTDTQYF
TGTGCCAGCACCCCCGGGGGGCCCCGCACAGATACGCAGTATTTT
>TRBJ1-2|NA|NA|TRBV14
CASSPGTPDGYTF
TGTGCCAGCAGCCCCGGGACACCAGACGGCTACACCTTC
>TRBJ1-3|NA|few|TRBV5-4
CASSLSGSSGNTIYF
TGTGCCAGCAGCTTGTCCGGAAGCTCTGGAAACACCATATATTTT
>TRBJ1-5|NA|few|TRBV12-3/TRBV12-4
CASSSFVVGQPQHF
TGTGCCAGCAGTTCGTTCGTGGTGGGTCAGCCCCAGCATTTT
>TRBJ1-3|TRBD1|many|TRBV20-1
CSALTTGGPGNTIYF
TGCAGTGCTCTGACGACAGGGGGCCCTGGAAACACCATATATTTT
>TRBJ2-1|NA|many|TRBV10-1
CASSPSTRGEQFF
TGCGCCAGCAGTCCGTCCACCAGGGGTGAGCAGTTCTTC
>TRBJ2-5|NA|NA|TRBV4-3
CASSQDLRGGETQYF
TGCGCCAGCAGCCAAGACCTACGGGGAGGAGAGACCCAGTACTTC